The 21 T cell receptor beta chains below come from one sample, sequenced in a study of tumor-infiltrating lymphocytes in oesophageal squamous cell carcinoma. Each CDR3 protein is one row after TCRdb ran MiXCR on the PCR reads. The table shows about 11,000 distinct CDR3 sequences, with 57% occurring only once. What was sequenced was esophageal tumor tissue. The receptors originated from a male donor with esophageal squamous cell carcinoma.

The chain is built from TRBV7-2 and TRBJ2-5; D uncertain. Germline V gene data show CDR1 as SGHTA and CDR2 as FQGNSA. This CDR3 is built from 11 residues. V lost 3 bases and J lost 4, with 3 bases in between. The CDR3 DNA sequence: TGTGCCAGCAGCTTTTTAGAGACCCAGTACTTC. Translating it yields CASSFLETQYF.

This chain uses TRBV11-1 with TRBJ1-1; D remains unclear. The ends were cut back, 3 bases at V and 1 base at J, with 9 bases in the middle. Germline values: CDR1 SGHAT, CDR2 FQDESV (reference sequence). This CDR3 region has 14 residues. CDR3 region: CASSLGFGNTEAFF. CDR3 DNA sequence: TGTGCCAGCAGCTTGGGCTTCGGGAACACTGAAGCTTTCTTT.

There are a few counts of this clonotype. The rearrangement uses TRBV7-2 and TRBJ2-1; D is unclear. Germline V gives CDR1 SGHTA, CDR2 FQGNSA. This CDR3 has 15 amino acids. V gave up 5 bases and J gave up 7 bases, with 18 bases separating them. CDR3 sequence (DNA): TGTGCCAGCAGCATTATAGCAGGAGTTACAAATGAGCAGTTCTTC. Translating gives CASSIIAGVTNEQFF.

The chain uses TRBV6-1 and TRBJ2-5; 8 bases fit TRBD2. In germline, CDR1 is MNHNS, CDR2 SASEGT. The CDR3 is 13 residues long. V shed 9 bases, J shed 5 bases, and the junction held 8 bases outside the gene matches. In DNA, the CDR3 is TGTGCCAGTGGGAAGCGGGAGAGGGAGACCCAGTACTTC. This translates into CASGKRERETQYF.

The V gene is TRBV12-3 or TRBV12-4, the J gene TRBJ1-1; no definite D call. V dropped 3 bases and J dropped 1 base, with 6 bases sitting between them. There are 13 residues in the CDR3. This CDR3 reads CASSFVTNTEAFF. DNA for the CDR3: TGTGCCAGCAGTTTTGTGACGAACACTGAAGCTTTCTTT.

This chain joins TRBV12-3 or TRBV12-4 and TRBJ2-3; 9 bases agree with TRBD2. CDR3 length: 17 amino acids. Trimming at V came to 0 bases and at J to 3 bases, leaving 7 bases not matched to a gene. CDR3 sequence reads: CASSLALAGAGTDTQYF. Here the CDR3 DNA reads TGTGCCAGCAGTTTAGCACTAGCGGGCGCTGGGACAGATACGCAGTATTTT.

The sample holds many counts of this clonotype. The chain carries TRBV6-4 and TRBJ2-1; TRBD2 matches 7 bases. Germline values: CDR1 MRHNA, CDR2 SNTAGT. V was pared by 0 bases and J by 9 bases, with 8 bases of the junction left unmatched. CDR3 length: 15 residues. CDR3 loop: CASSDSLGGSSEQFF. CDR3 in DNA: TGTGCCAGCAGTGACTCGTTGGGGGGGTCTAGTGAGCAGTTCTTC.

By share, this clonotype counts as large. The chain combines TRBV7-9 with TRBJ2-1; 11 nucleotides align to TRBD2. After removal of 5 bases from V and 7 bases from J, the junction contained 10 bases not matched to a gene. The CDR3 is 16 residues long. CDR1 is SEHNR, CDR2 FQNEAQ, per germline (reference sequence). The chain's CDR3 is CASSPSSGRAKNEQFF. The CDR3, as DNA: TGTGCCAGCAGCCCGAGTAGCGGGAGGGCCAAGAATGAGCAGTTCTTC.

This sequence joins TRBV12-3 or TRBV12-4 and TRBJ2-1; tentatively, D is TRBD1 (6 bases). Trimming removed 6 bases at V and 6 bases at J, with 15 bases between. The CDR3 contains 14 residues. The CDR3 DNA reads as TGTGCCAGCAGCTCCCTACAGGGTCCCAATGAGCAGTTCTTC. Translating it yields CASSSLQGPNEQFF.

This chain joins TRBV7-6 and TRBJ2-3; D unresolved. Germline V gives CDR1 SGHVS, CDR2 FNYEAQ. V was trimmed by 1 base and J by 3 bases, leaving 5 bases between them. This CDR3 is built from 13 residues. CDR3 residues: CASSLERTDTQYF. DNA of the CDR3: TGTGCCAGCAGCTTAGAAAGAACAGATACGCAGTATTTT.

For this clonotype: Since no conserved phenylalanine or tryptophan closes the CDR3, a read error is the likely cause. The DNA is omitted, as the CDR3 cannot be located on it reliably, and the CDR3 follows TCRdb's listing. The chain recombines TRBV6-6 with TRBJ2-7. The germline gives CDR1 MNHNY, CDR2 SVGAGI (reference sequence). From its first to its last residue, the CDR3 has 9 amino acids. CDR3 protein: CASSYSGLS.

The V call is TRBV7-9, the J call TRBJ2-5; 9 nucleotides match TRBD1. The J call is doubtful: the DNA matches TRBJ2-1 better. CDR1 and CDR2 from the germline V gene are SEHNR and FQNEAQ (reference sequence). This CDR3 has 15 amino acids. In DNA form, the CDR3 reads TGTGCCAGCAGCTCAGCCGGGACAGGGAGCAATGAGCAGTTCTTC. It yields the protein CASSSAGTGSNEQFF.

The DNA of the CDR3 is TGTGCCAGCAGTTACTCCGGGACTAGCGGGGATGGTGAGCAGTTCTTC. Protein: CASSYSGTSGDGEQFF. The chain couples TRBV6-6 to TRBJ2-6, with TRBD2 matching 13 bases. The closer fit of TRBJ2-1 to the DNA end suggests the J call may be wrong. The CDR3 covers 16 residues. CDR1 is MNHNY, CDR2 SVGAGI, per germline (reference sequence).

J is TRBJ2-4 and V is TRBV9, with D possibly being TRBD1 (6 bases). The end of the DNA is better explained by TRBJ2-1, so the J call may be wrong. There are 15 residues in the CDR3. Germline CDR1 reads SGDLS; CDR2 reads YYNGEE. The CDR3 DNA follows: TGTGCCAGCAGCCGGACAGACAGCTCCTACAATGAGCAGTTCTTC. The encoded protein is CASSRTDSSYNEQFF.

J is TRBJ2-3 and V is TRBV6-8, with 8 nucleotides matching TRBD1. V lost 5 bases and J lost 0; bases outside the gene matches: 1. This CDR3 is built from 14 residues. Germline CDR1 and CDR2: MNHGY and SAAAGT. The CDR3 loop reads CASSRTGSTDTQYF. The CDR3 DNA sequence: TGTGCCAGCAGTCGGACAGGGAGCACAGATACGCAGTATTTT.

This clonotype was found a few times. The CDR3 here is CASSSGGGGSIETQYF. The CDR3 DNA is TGTGCCAGCAGCTCGGGAGGCGGGGGGTCCATAGAGACCCAGTACTTC. V usage is TRBV7-8 and J usage is TRBJ2-4, with 8 positions matching TRBD2. The J call may be mistaken, given a closer DNA end match to TRBJ2-5. The CDR3 is 16 amino acids. Germline values: CDR1 SGHVS, CDR2 FQNEAQ.

This rearrangement joins TRBV7-2 to TRBJ2-1; a weak D match, TRBD1 (5 bases). V shed 4 bases and J shed 0 bases, with 16 bases lying between them. The CDR3 totals 17 residues. Germline assignment: CDR1 SGHTA and CDR2 FQGNSA. The CDR3 loop is CASSSNPDSPSYNEQFF. As DNA, the CDR3 is TGTGCCAGCAGCTCAAACCCCGACAGTCCCTCCTACAATGAGCAGTTCTTC. Variable domain in full (rest from reference TRBV7-2 and TRBJ2-1): GAGVSQSPSNKVTEKGKDVELRCDPISGHTALYWYRQSLGQGLEFLIYFQGNSAPDKSGLPSDRFSAERTGGSVSTLTIQRTQQEDSAVYLCASSSNPDSPSYNEQFFGPGTRLTVL.

In this sample, this clonotype turned up a few times. The rearrangement uses TRBV7-8 and TRBJ2-1; D possibly corresponds to TRBD1 (6 bases). V was clipped by 5 bases and J by 8 bases, with 19 bases between them. There are 15 residues in the CDR3. Germline lookup yields CDR1 SGHVS and CDR2 FQNEAQ. CDR3: CASSPLRGGMDEQFF. DNA for the CDR3: TGTGCCAGCAGCCCCCTTCGAGGGGGAATGGATGAGCAGTTCTTC. Supplemented by reference TRBV7-8 and TRBJ2-1, the full variable domain reads GAGVSQSPRYKVAKRGQDVALRCDPISGHVSLFWYQQALGQGPEFLTYFQNEAQLDKSGLPSDRFFAERPEGSVSTLKIQRTQQEDSAVYLCASSPLRGGMDEQFFGPGTRLTVL.

As regards this clonotype: Here the CDR3 omits its conserved ending phenylalanine or tryptophan, so a read error is the likely source. No DNA is shown, since the ends of the CDR3 on it are uncertain; the CDR3 is the one TCRdb lists. The V and J genes are TRBV12-3 or TRBV12-4 and TRBJ2-5; the table's D gene call, TRBD1, was not cross checked with the DNA. The CDR3 is 13 residues long, counting both termini. The CDR3 is CASSRGRGTTFGS.

Remarks on this clonotype: The conserved closing phenylalanine or tryptophan is absent in this CDR3, likely reflecting a read error. No DNA is shown, since the ends of the CDR3 on it are uncertain; the CDR3 is the one TCRdb lists. The rearrangement joins TRBV12-3 or TRBV12-4 to TRBJ2-6. The CDR3 has 8 residues if both end residues are counted. CDR3 sequence reads: CASSPHNT.

This clonotype has ten or more counts. The V gene is TRBV28, the J gene TRBJ2-7, with TRBD2 identical over 12 bases. V lost 5 bases to trimming and J lost 7 bases; unmatched junction nucleotides: 3. Germline V CDR1 and CDR2: MDHEN, SYDVKM. This CDR3 spans 13 amino acids. For the CDR3, the DNA is TGTGCCAGCAGTCTCGGGACTAGCGGGGAGCAGTACTTC. Its protein is CASSLGTSGEQYF. The entire variable domain, with the rest obtained from reference TRBV28 and TRBJ2-7, is as follows: DVKVTQSSRYLVKRTGEKVFLECVQDMDHENMFWYRQDPGLGLRLIYFSYDVKMKEKGDIPEGYSVSREKKERFSLILESASTNQTSMYLCASSLGTSGEQYFGPGTRLTVT.